This entry is about one T cell receptor beta chain. What it binds is not known. The CDR3 spans 14 residues. Per the germline V gene, CDR1 is LGHNT and CDR2 is FRNRAP. V trimming: 6 bases; J trimming: 3 bases; junction bases outside the gene matches: 6. The data derive from a study of T cell repertoires in cytomegalovirus infection. Overall study: CMV epitopes used comprised recently identified HLA-C-restricted ones and well-studied HLA-B-restricted ones. Public TCR beta signatures were indicative of both CMV infection and a matching HLA type.

From the reads, TCRdb called clonotypes with MiXCR, one entry per CDR3 protein. Of 160,000 or so distinct CDR3 sequences listed, roughly 21% were seen once; the top ten hold around a quarter. The chain couples TRBV12-5 to TRBJ2-7, with TRBD1 matching 9 bases. The input for sequencing was CD8+ T cells from cultured PBMCs, taken from culture after CMV antigen stimulation. This TCR was sampled from a human donor in good health (CMV status not recorded). Some clones in this sample may be carry-over from other donors' samples. CDR3 nucleotides: TGTGCTAGTGGCTACGGACAGGGGTACTACGAGCAGTACTTC. Translated, it gives CASGYGQGYYEQYF.